This TCR beta chain is from a study of beta chain features in type 1 diabetes. In this sample, this clone turned up a few times. No antigen is known for it. Study-wide results and caveats: The study found moderately but significantly shorter TCRB CDR3s in all four CD4+ subsets of Type 1 diabetes patients.

CDR1 and CDR2 (germline): LNHDA, SQIVND (reference sequence). This CDR3 is built from 13 residues. The V end was cut by 7 bases, the J end by 4 bases, with 13 bases between. Sequenced material consisted of expressed TCRB transcripts (all of the isolated RNA was reverse transcribed). Profiled with immunoSEQ multiplex PCR; TCRdb holds only in-frame clones, not every one. The data hold about 170,000 clones, with around 7.8% observed a single time. The V gene is TRBV19, the J gene TRBJ1-2; D might be TRBD1 (5 bases). Input material: central memory CD4+ T cells from blood. This receptor was obtained from a woman between 35 and 50 years old with type 1 diabetes. Written as DNA, the CDR3 is TGTGCCAGTACTAATGGGGGGTCCTATGGCTACACCTTC. It translates to CASTNGGSYGYTF.